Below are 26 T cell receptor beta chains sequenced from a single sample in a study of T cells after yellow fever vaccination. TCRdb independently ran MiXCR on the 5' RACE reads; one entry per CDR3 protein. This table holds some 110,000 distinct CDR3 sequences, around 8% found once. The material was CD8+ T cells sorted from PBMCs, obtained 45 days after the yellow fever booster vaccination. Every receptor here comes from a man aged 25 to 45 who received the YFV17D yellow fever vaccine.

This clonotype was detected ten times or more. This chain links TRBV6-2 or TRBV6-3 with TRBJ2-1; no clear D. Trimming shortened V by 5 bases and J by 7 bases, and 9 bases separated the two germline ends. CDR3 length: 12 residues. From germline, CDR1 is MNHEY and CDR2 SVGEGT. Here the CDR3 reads CASSAQRNEQFF. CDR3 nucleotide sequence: TGTGCCAGCAGTGCCCAGCGTAATGAGCAGTTCTTC.

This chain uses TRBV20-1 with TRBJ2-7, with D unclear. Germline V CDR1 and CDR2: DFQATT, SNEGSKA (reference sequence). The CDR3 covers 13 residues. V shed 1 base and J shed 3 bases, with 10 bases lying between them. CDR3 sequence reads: CSARGVSFYEQYF. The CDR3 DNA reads TGCAGTGCTAGAGGGGTTTCCTTCTACGAGCAGTACTTC.

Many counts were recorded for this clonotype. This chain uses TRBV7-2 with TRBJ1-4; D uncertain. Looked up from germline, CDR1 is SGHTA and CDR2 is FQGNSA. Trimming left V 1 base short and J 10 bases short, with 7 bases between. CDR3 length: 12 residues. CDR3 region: CASSLGDRKLFF. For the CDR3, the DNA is TGTGCCAGCAGCTTAGGAGACCGAAAACTGTTTTTT.

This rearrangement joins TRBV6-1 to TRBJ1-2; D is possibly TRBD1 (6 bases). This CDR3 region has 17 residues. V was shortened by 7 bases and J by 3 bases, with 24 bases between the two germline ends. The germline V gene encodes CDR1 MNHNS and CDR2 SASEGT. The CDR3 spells CASKAAVGTRFDYGYTF. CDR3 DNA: TGTGCCAGCAAAGCCGCCGTTGGGACACGATTTGACTATGGCTACACCTTC.

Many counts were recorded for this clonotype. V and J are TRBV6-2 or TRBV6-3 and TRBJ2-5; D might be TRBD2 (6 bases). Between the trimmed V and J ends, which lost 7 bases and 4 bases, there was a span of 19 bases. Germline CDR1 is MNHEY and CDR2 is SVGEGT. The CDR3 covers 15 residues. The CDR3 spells CASKPPGGARETQYF. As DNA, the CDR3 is TGTGCCAGCAAACCCCCCGGGGGAGCCCGAGAGACCCAGTACTTC.

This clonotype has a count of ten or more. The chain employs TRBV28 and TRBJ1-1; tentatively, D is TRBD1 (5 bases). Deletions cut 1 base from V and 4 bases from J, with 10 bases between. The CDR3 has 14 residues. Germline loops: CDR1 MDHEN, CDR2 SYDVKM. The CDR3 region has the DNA TGTGCCAGCAGTTTATCGGGGCGGCTCACTGAAGCTTTCTTT. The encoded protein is CASSLSGRLTEAFF.

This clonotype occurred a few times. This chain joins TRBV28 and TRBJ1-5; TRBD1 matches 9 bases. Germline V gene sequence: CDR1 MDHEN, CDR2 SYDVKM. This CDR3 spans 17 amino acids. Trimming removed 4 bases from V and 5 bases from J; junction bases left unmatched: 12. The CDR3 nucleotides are TGTGCCAGCAGTTCACCTCACAGGGGGCTGGGGGATCAGCCCCAGCATTTT. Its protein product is CASSSPHRGLGDQPQHF.

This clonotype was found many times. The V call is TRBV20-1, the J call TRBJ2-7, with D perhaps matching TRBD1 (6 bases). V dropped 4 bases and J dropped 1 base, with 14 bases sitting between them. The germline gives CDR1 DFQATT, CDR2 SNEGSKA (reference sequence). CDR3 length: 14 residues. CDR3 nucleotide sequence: TGCAGTGCTATGGATTACGGACAGTCCTACGAGCAGTACTTC. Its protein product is CSAMDYGQSYEQYF.

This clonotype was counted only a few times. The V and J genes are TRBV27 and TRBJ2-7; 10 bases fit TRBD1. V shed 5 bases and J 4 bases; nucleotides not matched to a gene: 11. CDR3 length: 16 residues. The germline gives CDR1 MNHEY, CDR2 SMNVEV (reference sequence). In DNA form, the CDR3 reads TGTGCCAGCAGTGCAGGGACAGGGGCGAAGTGGTACGAGCAGTACTTC. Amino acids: CASSAGTGAKWYEQYF.

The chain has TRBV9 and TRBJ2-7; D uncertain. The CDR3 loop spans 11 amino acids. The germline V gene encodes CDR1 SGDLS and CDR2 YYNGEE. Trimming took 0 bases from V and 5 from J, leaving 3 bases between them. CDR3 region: CASSVGDEQYF. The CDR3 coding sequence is TGTGCCAGCAGCGTAGGAGACGAGCAGTACTTC. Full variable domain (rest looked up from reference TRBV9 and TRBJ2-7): DSGVTQTPKHLITATGQRVTLRCSPRSGDLSVYWYQQSLDQGLQFLIQYYNGEERAKGNILERFSAQQFPDLHSELNLSSLELGDSALYFCASSVGDEQYFGPGTRLTVT.

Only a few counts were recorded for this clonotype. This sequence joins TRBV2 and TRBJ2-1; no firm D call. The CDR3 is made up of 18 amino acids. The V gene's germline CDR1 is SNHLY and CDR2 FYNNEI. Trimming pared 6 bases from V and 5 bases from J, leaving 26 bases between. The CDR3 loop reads CASSPHPQISQSHNEQFF. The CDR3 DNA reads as TGTGCCAGCAGCCCACACCCCCAGATTAGCCAGTCTCACAATGAGCAGTTCTTC.

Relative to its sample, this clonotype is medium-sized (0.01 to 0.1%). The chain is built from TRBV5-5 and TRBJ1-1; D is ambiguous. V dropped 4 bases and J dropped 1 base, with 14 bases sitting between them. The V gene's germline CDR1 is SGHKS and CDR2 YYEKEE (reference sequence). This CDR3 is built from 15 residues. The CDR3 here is CASSLDLGSNTEAFF. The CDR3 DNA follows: TGTGCCAGCAGCCTGGACCTGGGATCGAACACTGAAGCTTTCTTT. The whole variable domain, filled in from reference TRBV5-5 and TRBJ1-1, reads DAGVTQSPTHLIKTRGQQVTLRCSPISGHKSVSWYQQVLGQGPQFIFQYYEKEERGRGNFPDRFSARQFPNYSSELNVNALLLGDSALYLCASSLDLGSNTEAFFGQGTRLTVV.

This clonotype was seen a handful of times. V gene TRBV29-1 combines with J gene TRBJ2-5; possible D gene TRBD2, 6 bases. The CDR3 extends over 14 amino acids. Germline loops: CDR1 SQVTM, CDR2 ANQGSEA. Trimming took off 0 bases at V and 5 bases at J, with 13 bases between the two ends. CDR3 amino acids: CSVEDGGSLETQYF. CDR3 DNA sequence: TGCAGCGTTGAAGACGGGGGATCGTTGGAGACCCAGTACTTC.

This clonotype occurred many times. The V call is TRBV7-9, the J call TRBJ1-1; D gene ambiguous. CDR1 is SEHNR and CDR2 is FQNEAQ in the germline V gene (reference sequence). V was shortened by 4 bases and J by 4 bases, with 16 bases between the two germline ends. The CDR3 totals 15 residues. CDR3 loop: CASSYRGNTSTEAFF. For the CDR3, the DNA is TGTGCCAGCAGCTATAGAGGGAATACAAGCACTGAAGCTTTCTTT.

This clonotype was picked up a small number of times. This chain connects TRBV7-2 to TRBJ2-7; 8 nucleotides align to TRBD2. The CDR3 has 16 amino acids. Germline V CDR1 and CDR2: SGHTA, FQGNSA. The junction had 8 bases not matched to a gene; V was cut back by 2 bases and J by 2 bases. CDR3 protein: CASSLTSGGRPYEQYF. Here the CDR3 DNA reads TGTGCCAGCAGCTTAACTAGCGGCGGGCGTCCCTACGAGCAGTACTTC.

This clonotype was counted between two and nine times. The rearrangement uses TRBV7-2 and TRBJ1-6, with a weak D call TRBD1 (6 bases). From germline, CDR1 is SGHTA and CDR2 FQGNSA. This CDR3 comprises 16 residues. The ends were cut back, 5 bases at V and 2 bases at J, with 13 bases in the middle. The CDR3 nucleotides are TGTGCCAGCAGCCTACAGACAGGACCCTATAATTCACCCCTCCACTTT. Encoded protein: CASSLQTGPYNSPLHF. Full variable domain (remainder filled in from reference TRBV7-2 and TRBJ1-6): GAGVSQSPSNKVTEKGKDVELRCDPISGHTALYWYRQSLGQGLEFLIYFQGNSAPDKSGLPSDRFSAERTGGSVSTLTIQRTQQEDSAVYLCASSLQTGPYNSPLHFGNGTRLTVT.

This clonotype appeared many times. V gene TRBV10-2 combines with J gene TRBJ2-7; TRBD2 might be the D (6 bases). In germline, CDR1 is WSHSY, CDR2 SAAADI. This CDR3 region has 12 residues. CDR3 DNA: TGCGCGACTGGGGGGACGGTCCACGAGCAGTACTTC. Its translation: CATGGTVHEQYF.

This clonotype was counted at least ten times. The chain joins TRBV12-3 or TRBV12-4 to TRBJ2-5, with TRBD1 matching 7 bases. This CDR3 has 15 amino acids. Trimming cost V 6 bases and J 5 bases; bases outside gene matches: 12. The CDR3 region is CASSWDSPPGETQYF. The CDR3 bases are TGTGCCAGCAGCTGGGACAGCCCGCCCGGGGAGACCCAGTACTTC.

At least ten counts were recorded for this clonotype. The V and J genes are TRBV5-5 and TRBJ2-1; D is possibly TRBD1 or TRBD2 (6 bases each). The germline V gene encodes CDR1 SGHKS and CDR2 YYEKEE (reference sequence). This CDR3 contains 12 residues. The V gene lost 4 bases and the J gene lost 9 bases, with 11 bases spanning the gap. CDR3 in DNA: TGTGCCAGCAGCACCGGAGGGGGTGAGCAGTTCTTC. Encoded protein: CASSTGGGEQFF.

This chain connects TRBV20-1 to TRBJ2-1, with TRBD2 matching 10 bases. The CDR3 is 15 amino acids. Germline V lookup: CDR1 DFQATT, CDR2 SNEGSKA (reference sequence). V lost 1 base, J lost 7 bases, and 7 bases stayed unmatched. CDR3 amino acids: CSARGGLAGVNEQFF. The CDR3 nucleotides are TGCAGTGCTAGAGGGGGGCTAGCGGGAGTTAATGAGCAGTTCTTC.

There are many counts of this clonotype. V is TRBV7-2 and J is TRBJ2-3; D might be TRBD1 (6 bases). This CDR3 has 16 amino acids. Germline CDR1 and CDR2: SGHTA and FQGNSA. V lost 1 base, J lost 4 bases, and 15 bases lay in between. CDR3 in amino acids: CASSLVGQGLSDTQYF. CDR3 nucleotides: TGTGCCAGCAGCTTAGTTGGGCAGGGGCTATCAGATACGCAGTATTTT.

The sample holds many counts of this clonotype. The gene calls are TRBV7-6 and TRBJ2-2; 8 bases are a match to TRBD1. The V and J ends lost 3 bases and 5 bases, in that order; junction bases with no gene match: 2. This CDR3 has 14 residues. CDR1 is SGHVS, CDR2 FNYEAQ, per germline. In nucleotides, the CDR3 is TGTGCCAGCAGCTTGGACAGGGTTACCGGGGAGCTGTTTTTT. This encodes CASSLDRVTGELFF.

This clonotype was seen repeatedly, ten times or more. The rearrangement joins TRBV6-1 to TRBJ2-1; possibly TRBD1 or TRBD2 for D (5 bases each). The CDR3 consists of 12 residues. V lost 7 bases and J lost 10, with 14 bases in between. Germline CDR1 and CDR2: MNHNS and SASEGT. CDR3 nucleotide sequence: TGTGCCAGCATAAGAGGGGAAAGGGAGCAGTTCTTC. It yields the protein CASIRGEREQFF.

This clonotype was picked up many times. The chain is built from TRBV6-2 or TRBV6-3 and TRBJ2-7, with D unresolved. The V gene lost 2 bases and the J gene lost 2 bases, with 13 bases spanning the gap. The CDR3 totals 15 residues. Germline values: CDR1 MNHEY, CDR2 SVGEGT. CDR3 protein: CASSYGSGPTYEQYF. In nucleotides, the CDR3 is TGTGCCAGCAGTTACGGATCTGGGCCTACCTACGAGCAGTACTTC.

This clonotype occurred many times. The CDR3 DNA sequence: TGTGCCAGCATCCAAGGGGGGGGGGACACTGAAGCTTTCTTT. As protein: CASIQGGGDTEAFF. The rearrangement uses TRBV12-3 or TRBV12-4 and TRBJ1-1; D perhaps matches TRBD1 (6 bases). This CDR3 contains 14 residues. V gave up 7 bases and J gave up 3 bases, with 15 bases separating them.

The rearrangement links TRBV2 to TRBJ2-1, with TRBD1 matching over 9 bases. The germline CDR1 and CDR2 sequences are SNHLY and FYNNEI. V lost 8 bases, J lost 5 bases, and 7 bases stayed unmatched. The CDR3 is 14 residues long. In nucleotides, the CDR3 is TGTGCCAGCGATGGGGGGGACAGGGACAATGAGCAGTTCTTC. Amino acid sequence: CASDGGDRDNEQFF. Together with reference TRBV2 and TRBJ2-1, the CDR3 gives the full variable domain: EPEVTQTPSHQVTQMGQEVILRCVPISNHLYFYWYRQILGQKVEFLVSFYNNEISEKSEIFDDQFSVERPDGSNFTLKIRSTKLEDSAMYFCASDGGDRDNEQFFGPGTRLTVL.